The clone carrying this TCR beta chain has only a few counts. CDR1 and CDR2 (germline): SGHTA, FQGNSA. V lost 5 bases and J lost 1, with 13 bases in between. The CDR3 sequence is 15 residues long. The data stem from a study of beta chain features in type 1 diabetes. Expressed TCRB transcripts were sequenced because the isolated RNA had all been reverse transcribed beforehand. Libraries were prepared by immunoSEQ multiplex PCR; TCRdb keeps only in-frame clonotypes and omits some of them. The profile shows some 150,000 clones, 9% to 10% of them singletons. The V gene is TRBV7-2, the J gene TRBJ2-3, with D perhaps matching TRBD2 (6 bases). Sample: central memory CD4+ T cells from blood. The TCR sequence derives from a middle-aged woman in good health. The CDR3 loop is CASSVAGTRTDTQYF. CDR3 DNA sequence: TGTGCCAGCAGCGTGGCCGGGACTCGCACAGATACGCAGTATTTT.